Listed below are T cell receptor beta chains from one sample, sequenced in a study of monozygotic twins with cystic fibrosis. The data were produced by immunoSEQ multiplex PCR, yet TCRdb's version contains in-frame clones alone and is incomplete. The data show several thousand clones, roughly 96% seen once. The sequencing sample was made of blood. The receptors were sampled from a boy under 10 years old with cystic fibrosis. The conserved cysteine and the conserved F or W are not part of the CDR3 here. Fields, in order: J gene, V gene, D gene, CDR3 protein. A D gene is named only where the DNA matches it firmly.

J: TRBJ1-4
V: TRBV9
D: TRBD1
CDR3: ASSTGQGEKLF

J: TRBJ2-5
V: TRBV4-1
D: .
CDR3: ASSRNDWAGEETQY

J: TRBJ2-2
V: TRBV6-5
D: .
CDR3: ASSALLGAGELF

J: TRBJ1-5
V: TRBV9
D: .
CDR3: ASSVGAGHQPQH

J: TRBJ1-3
V: TRBV7-8
D: .
CDR3: ASFRGTGNTIY

J: TRBJ2-5
V: TRBV6-5
D: .
CDR3: ASSYSPGAGETQY

J: TRBJ1-1
V: TRBV6-6
D: .
CDR3: ASSYAQNTEAF

J: TRBJ1-4
V: TRBV7-9
D: .
CDR3: ASSPLLWGENEKLF

J: TRBJ2-7
V: TRBV5-1
D: TRBD2
CDR3: ASSLVASGGAYEQY

J: TRBJ2-5
V: TRBV7-7
D: .
CDR3: ASSLGPTRKETQY

J: TRBJ1-5
V: TRBV4-2
D: TRBD1
CDR3: ASSQDRGNSNQPQH

J: TRBJ2-3
V: TRBV7-9
D: .
CDR3: ASDFRRGDTQY

J: TRBJ2-7
V: TRBV7-2
D: TRBD2
CDR3: ASSSPGQGGLAGLEQY

J: TRBJ1-2
V: TRBV29-1
D: TRBD1
CDR3: SAATGDNYGYT

J: TRBJ1-2
V: TRBV4-3
D: .
CDR3: ASSRTRGINYGYT

J: TRBJ1-6
V: TRBV6-6
D: .
CDR3: ASSYGGGSPLH

J: TRBJ1-4
V: TRBV4-3
D: .
CDR3: ASSQDGRGIGEKLF

J: TRBJ1-6
V: TRBV4-2
D: TRBD1
CDR3: ASSPGTGDIIPPLH

J: TRBJ2-1
V: TRBV19
D: .
CDR3: ASSIGGTGRHEQF

J: TRBJ1-5
V: TRBV30
D: TRBD1
CDR3: ACSGQGDQPQH

J: TRBJ1-2
V: TRBV7-8
D: .
CDR3: ASSLVTVGGYYGYT

J: TRBJ2-5
V: TRBV11-3
D: .
CDR3: ASSVRYQEAQY

J: TRBJ1-5
V: TRBV15
D: .
CDR3: ATSSLPGRDQPQH

J: TRBJ2-2
V: TRBV10-1
D: .
CDR3: ASSPGALELF

J: TRBJ2-2
V: TRBV14
D: .
CDR3: ASSPIGTANTGELF

J: TRBJ1-1
V: TRBV5-1
D: .
CDR3: ASSNGGGTEAF

J: TRBJ2-1
V: TRBV7-2
D: TRBD1
CDR3: ASSPGQGRKQF

J: TRBJ1-1
V: TRBV4-3
D: .
CDR3: ASSQDRWMNTEAF

J: TRBJ2-5
V: TRBV6-4
D: .
CDR3: ASMETQY

J: TRBJ2-7
V: TRBV5-1
D: .
CDR3: ASSVTSHEQY

J: TRBJ1-1
V: TRBV7-2
D: .
CDR3: ASSLRGRGTEAF

J: TRBJ2-1
V: TRBV9
D: TRBD2
CDR3: ASSVESGGAGQF

J: TRBJ1-5
V: TRBV7-9
D: .
CDR3: ASSSIAAGDQPQH

J: TRBJ1-3
V: TRBV4-1
D: TRBD1
CDR3: ASSKDRVHTIY

J: TRBJ2-5
V: TRBV5-1
D: TRBD2
CDR3: ASSSQGGSQETQY

J: TRBJ1-5
V: TRBV13
D: .
CDR3: ASSSGGGPQH

J: TRBJ2-3
V: TRBV5-1
D: .
CDR3: ASRGFGGRSTDTQY

J: TRBJ1-2
V: TRBV15
D: .
CDR3: ATSRGTGELTYGYT

J: TRBJ2-2
V: TRBV7-2
D: .
CDR3: ASRPGPTATGELF

J: TRBJ2-7
V: TRBV19
D: .
CDR3: ASSPHWTTNSYEQY

J: TRBJ2-1
V: TRBV5-6
D: .
CDR3: ASSLLPEWGLHEQF

J: TRBJ2-3
V: TRBV14
D: TRBD1
CDR3: ASSQQAGGRGTQY

J: TRBJ1-3
V: TRBV29-1
D: .
CDR3: SVELGSSGNTIY

J: TRBJ2-3
V: TRBV6-6
D: .
CDR3: ASSSSNTQY

J: TRBJ1-6
V: TRBV19
D: .
CDR3: ASMAGKQYNSPLH

J: TRBJ2-1
V: TRBV7-2
D: TRBD1
CDR3: ASSKDRAQYHEQF

J: TRBJ1-5
V: TRBV2
D: .
CDR3: ASSGGNQPQH

J: TRBJ1-1
V: TRBV30
D: .
CDR3: AWSADMNTEAF

J: TRBJ1-3
V: TRBV30
D: TRBD1
CDR3: AWSDPGTGAGNTIY

J: TRBJ2-4
V: TRBV7-2
D: TRBD2
CDR3: ASSLGGLAVAKNIQY

J: TRBJ1-1
V: TRBV6-5
D: .
CDR3: ASSRGRAEAF

J: TRBJ1-4
V: TRBV13
D: .
CDR3: ASSQRGQGNEKLF

J: TRBJ2-3
V: TRBV19
D: TRBD2
CDR3: ASKRGPAGSTDTQY

J: TRBJ2-3
V: TRBV6-5
D: .
CDR3: ASSYRGLSTDTQY

J: TRBJ2-3
V: TRBV6-5
D: .
CDR3: ASSSYTDTQY

J: TRBJ1-2
V: TRBV2
D: TRBD1
CDR3: ASRDRVYGYT

J: TRBJ2-1
V: TRBV5-5
D: TRBD1
CDR3: ASSLARGPYNEQF